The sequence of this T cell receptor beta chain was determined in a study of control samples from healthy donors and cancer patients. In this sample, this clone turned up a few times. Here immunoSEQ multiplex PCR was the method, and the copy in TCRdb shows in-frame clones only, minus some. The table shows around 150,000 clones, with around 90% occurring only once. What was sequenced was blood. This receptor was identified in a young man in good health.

The CDR3 loop is CASSNRKREAQYF. The CDR3, as DNA: TGTGCCAGCAGCAATCGTAAGCGGGAGGCGCAGTATTTT. The V call is TRBV21-1, the J call TRBJ2-3; TRBD2, as called in the table, went unchecked against the DNA. TRBV21-1 is a pseudogene locus. The CDR3 contains 13 residues.